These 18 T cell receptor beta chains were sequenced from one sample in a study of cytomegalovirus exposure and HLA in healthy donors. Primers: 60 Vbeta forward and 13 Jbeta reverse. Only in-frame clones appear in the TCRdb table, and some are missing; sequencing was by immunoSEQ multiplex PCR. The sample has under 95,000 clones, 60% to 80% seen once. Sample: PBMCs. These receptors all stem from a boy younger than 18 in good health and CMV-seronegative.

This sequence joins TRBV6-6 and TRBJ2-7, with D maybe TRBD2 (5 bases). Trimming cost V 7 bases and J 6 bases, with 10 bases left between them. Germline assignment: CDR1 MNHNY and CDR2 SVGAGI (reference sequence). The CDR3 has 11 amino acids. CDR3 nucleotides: TGTGCCAGCACCCAAGGACTCGAGCAGTACTTC. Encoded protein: CASTQGLEQYF.

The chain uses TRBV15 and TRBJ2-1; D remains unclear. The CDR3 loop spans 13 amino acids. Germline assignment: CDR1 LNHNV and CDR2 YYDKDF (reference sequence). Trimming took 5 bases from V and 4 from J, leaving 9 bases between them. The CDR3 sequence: CATSQAAYNEQFF. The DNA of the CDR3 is TGTGCCACCAGCCAAGCCGCGTACAATGAGCAGTTCTTC.

CDR3 sequence (DNA): TGTGCCAGCAGCTTTCGGAATTCACCCCTCCACTTT. Protein: CASSFRNSPLHF. The chain recombines TRBV5-4 with TRBJ1-6; no clear D gene. Germline V gene data show CDR1 as SGHNT and CDR2 as YYREEE (reference sequence). Trimming pared 2 bases from V and 7 bases from J, leaving 4 bases between. There are 12 residues in the CDR3. Together with reference TRBV5-4 and TRBJ1-6, the CDR3 gives the full variable domain: ETGVTQSPTHLIKTRGQQVTLRCSSQSGHNTVSWYQQALGQGPQFIFQYYREEENGRGNFPPRFSGLQFPNYSSELNVNALELDDSALYLCASSFRNSPLHFGNGTRLTVT.

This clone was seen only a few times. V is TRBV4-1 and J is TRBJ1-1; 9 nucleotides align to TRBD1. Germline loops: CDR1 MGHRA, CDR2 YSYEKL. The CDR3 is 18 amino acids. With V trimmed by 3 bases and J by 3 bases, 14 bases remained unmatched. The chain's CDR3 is CASSHAGQGEFRHTEAFF. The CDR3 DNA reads TGCGCCAGCAGCCATGCGGGACAGGGTGAGTTTAGGCACACTGAAGCTTTCTTT.

The CDR3 loop reads CAWRERGQGAGEQYF. For the CDR3, the DNA is TGTGCCTGGAGGGAACGGGGACAGGGGGCTGGCGAGCAGTACTTC. The chain uses TRBV30 and TRBJ2-7; 12 bases are a match to TRBD1. Germline CDR1 reads GTSNPN; CDR2 reads SVGIG (reference sequence). This CDR3 region has 15 residues. The junction had 9 bases not matched to a gene; V was cut back by 3 bases and J by 6 bases. Complete variable domain (other parts from reference TRBV30 and TRBJ2-7): SQTIHQWPATLVQPVGSPLSLECTVEGTSNPNLYWYRQAAGRGLQLLFYSVGIGQISSEVPQNLSASRPQDRQFILSSKKLLLSDSGFYLCAWRERGQGAGEQYFGPGTRLTVT.

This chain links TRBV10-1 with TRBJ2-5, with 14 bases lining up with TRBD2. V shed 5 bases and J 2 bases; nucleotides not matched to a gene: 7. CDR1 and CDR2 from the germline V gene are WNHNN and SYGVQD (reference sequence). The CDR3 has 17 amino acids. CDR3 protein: CASSKGTSGGKQETQYF. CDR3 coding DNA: TGCGCCAGCAGTAAGGGGACTAGCGGGGGAAAACAAGAGACCCAGTACTTC.

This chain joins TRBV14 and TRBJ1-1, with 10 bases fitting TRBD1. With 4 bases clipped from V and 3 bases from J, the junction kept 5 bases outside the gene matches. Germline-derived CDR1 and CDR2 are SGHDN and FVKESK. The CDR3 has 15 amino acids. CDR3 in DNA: TGTGCCAGCAGCCGACAGGGGGCACCGGACACTGAAGCTTTCTTT. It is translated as CASSRQGAPDTEAFF.

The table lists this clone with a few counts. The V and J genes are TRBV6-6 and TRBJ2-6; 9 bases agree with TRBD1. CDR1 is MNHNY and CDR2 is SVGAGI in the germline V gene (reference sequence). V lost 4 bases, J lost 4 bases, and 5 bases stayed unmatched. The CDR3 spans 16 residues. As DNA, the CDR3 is TGTGCCAGCAGTTTTAGACAGGGGGGCGGGGCCAACGTCCTGACTTTC. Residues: CASSFRQGGGANVLTF.

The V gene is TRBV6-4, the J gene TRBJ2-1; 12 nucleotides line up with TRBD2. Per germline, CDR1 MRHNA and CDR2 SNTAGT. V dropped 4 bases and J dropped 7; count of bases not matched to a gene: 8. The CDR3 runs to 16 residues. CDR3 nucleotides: TGTGCCAGCAGTGGGGAAGGACTAGCGGGGCGTAATGAGCAGTTCTTC. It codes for CASSGEGLAGRNEQFF.

This chain's CDR3 is CASSPGQGPREAFF. The CDR3 bases are TGTGCCAGCAGCCCCGGACAGGGGCCTAGGGAAGCTTTCTTT. The chain employs TRBV7-9 and TRBJ1-1; 9 bases match TRBD1. Trimming took 5 bases from V and 8 from J; bases not matched to a gene: 9. This CDR3 has 14 amino acids. CDR1 and CDR2 (germline): SEHNR, FQNEAQ (reference sequence).

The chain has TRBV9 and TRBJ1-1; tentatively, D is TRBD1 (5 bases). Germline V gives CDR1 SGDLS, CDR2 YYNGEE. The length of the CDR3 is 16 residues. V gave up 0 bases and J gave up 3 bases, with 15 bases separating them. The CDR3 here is CASSVVGTGRDTEAFF. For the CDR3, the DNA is TGTGCCAGCAGCGTAGTTGGTACAGGTAGGGACACTGAAGCTTTCTTT.

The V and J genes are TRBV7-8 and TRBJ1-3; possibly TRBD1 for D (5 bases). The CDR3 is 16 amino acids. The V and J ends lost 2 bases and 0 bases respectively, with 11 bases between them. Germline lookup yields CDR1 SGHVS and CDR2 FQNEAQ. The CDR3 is CASSLSGKISGNTIYF. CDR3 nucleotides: TGTGCCAGCAGCTTATCAGGGAAAATCTCTGGAAACACCATATATTTT. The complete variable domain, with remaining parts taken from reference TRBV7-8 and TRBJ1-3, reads GAGVSQSPRYKVAKRGQDVALRCDPISGHVSLFWYQQALGQGPEFLTYFQNEAQLDKSGLPSDRFFAERPEGSVSTLKIQRTQQEDSAVYLCASSLSGKISGNTIYFGEGSWLTVV.

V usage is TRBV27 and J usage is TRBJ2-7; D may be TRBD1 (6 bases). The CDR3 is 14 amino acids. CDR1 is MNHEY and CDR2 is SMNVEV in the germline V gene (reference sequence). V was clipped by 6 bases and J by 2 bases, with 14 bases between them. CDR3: CASSPNREPYEQYF. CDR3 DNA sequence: TGTGCCAGCAGCCCTAACAGGGAGCCCTACGAGCAGTACTTC.

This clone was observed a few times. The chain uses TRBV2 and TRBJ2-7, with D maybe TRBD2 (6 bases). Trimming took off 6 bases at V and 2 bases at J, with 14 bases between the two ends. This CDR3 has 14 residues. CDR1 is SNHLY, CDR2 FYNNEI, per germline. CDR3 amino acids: CASRAGTPPYEQYF. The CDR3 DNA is TGTGCCAGCAGGGCCGGGACTCCTCCCTACGAGCAGTACTTC.

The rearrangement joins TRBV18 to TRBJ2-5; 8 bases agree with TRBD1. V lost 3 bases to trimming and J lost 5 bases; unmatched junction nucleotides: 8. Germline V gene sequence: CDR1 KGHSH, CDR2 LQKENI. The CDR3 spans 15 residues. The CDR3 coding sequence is TGTGCCAGCTCACCGCGACAGGGGACGGCGGAGACCCAGTACTTC. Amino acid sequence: CASSPRQGTAETQYF.

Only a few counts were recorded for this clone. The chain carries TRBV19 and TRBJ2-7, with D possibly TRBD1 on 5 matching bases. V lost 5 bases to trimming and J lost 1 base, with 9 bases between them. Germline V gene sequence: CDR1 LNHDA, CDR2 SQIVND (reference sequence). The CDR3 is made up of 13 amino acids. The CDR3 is CASSLTVSYEQYF. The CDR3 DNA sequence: TGTGCCAGTAGTTTGACAGTGTCCTACGAGCAGTACTTC.

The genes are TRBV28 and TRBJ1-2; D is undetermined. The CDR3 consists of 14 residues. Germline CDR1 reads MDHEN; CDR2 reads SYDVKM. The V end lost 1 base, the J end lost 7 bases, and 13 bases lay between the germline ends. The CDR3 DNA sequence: TGTGCCAGCAGTTTATCGGGGTCTGGCTCTGGCTACACCTTC. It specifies CASSLSGSGSGYTF.

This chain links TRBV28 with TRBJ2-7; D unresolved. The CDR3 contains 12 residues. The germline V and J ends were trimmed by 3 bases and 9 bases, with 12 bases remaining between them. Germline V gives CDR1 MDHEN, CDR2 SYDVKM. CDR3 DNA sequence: TGTGCCAGCAGTTTTCCGTACTCCGTGCAGTACTTC. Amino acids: CASSFPYSVQYF. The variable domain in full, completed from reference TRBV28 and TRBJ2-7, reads DVKVTQSSRYLVKRTGEKVFLECVQDMDHENMFWYRQDPGLGLRLIYFSYDVKMKEKGDIPEGYSVSREKKERFSLILESASTNQTSMYLCASSFPYSVQYFGPGTRLTVT.